These 9 T cell receptor beta chains originate from one sample sequenced in a study of blood T cell repertoires in COVID-19. Sequencing used immunoSEQ multiplex PCR; TCRdb keeps in-frame clones, though not all of them. This table has about 58,000 clones, approximately 85% appearing once. The sample comprised peripheral blood. These TCRs come from a human donor in a cohort sampled during active COVID-19.

The chain couples TRBV3-1 (or the pseudogene TRBV3-2) to TRBJ1-2; tentative D call: TRBD1 (5 bases). Germline-derived CDR1 and CDR2 are LGHDT and YNNKEL (reference sequence). Trimming shortened V by 8 bases and J by 5 bases, and 12 bases separated the two germline ends. CDR3 length: 12 amino acids. CDR3 DNA: TGTGCCAGCGGAAGCGGGACTTATGGCTACACCTTC. Encoded protein: CASGSGTYGYTF.

The rearrangement joins TRBV6-5 to TRBJ2-3, with a possible D match to TRBD2 (5 bases). The CDR3 runs to 13 residues. CDR1 MNHEY and CDR2 SVGAGI come from the germline V gene. V lost 4 bases, J lost 5 bases, and 10 bases lay in between. The CDR3 is CASSSRAGDTQYF. The CDR3 nucleotides are TGTGCCAGCAGTTCGAGGGCAGGAGATACGCAGTATTTT.

The V call is TRBV29-1, the J call TRBJ2-2; 11 bases are a match to TRBD2. Germline V gives CDR1 SQVTM, CDR2 ANQGSEA. The CDR3 contains 17 residues. The junction had 10 bases not matched to a gene; V was cut back by 2 bases and J by 5 bases. In nucleotides, the CDR3 is TGCAGCGTTGAAATATGGCTAGCGGGAGGACCAACCGGGGAGCTGTTTTTT. Amino acid sequence: CSVEIWLAGGPTGELFF.

The J gene is TRBJ1-3, the V gene TRBV30, with D possibly TRBD1 on 5 matching bases. Looked up from germline, CDR1 is GTSNPN and CDR2 is SVGIG (reference sequence). V shed 4 bases and J shed 4 bases, with 8 bases lying between them. This CDR3 spans 12 amino acids. The DNA for the CDR3 is TGTGCCTGGACGCACAGGGGAAACACCATATATTTT. Translation gives CAWTHRGNTIYF.

This clone was seen a few times. The chain combines TRBV5-1 with TRBJ2-4, with 14 bases lining up with TRBD2. Per germline, CDR1 SGHRS and CDR2 YFSETQ. The CDR3 has 16 amino acids. V lost 7 bases and J lost 8; bases outside the gene matches: 11. CDR3 amino acids: CASSGTSGRIRHIQYF. CDR3 bases: TGCGCCAGCTCTGGGACTAGCGGGAGAATCCGCCACATTCAGTACTTC.

This chain joins TRBV24-1 and TRBJ2-1, with unresolved D. V dropped 0 bases and J dropped 10 bases, with 9 bases sitting between them. This CDR3 is 13 amino acids long. The germline gives CDR1 KGHDR, CDR2 SFDVKD. The CDR3 spells CATSDLPLGEQFF. CDR3 nucleotides: TGTGCCACCAGTGATTTGCCTCTGGGCGAGCAGTTCTTC.

This chain uses TRBV12-5 with TRBJ2-4, with 7 bases matching TRBD1. CDR1 LGHNT and CDR2 FRNRAP come from the germline V gene. This CDR3 region has 14 residues. The ends lost 2 bases at V and 10 bases at J; junction bases unmatched: 8. In DNA form, the CDR3 reads TGTGCTAGTGGTTTGACCCGGACAGGTGGGATTCAGTACTTC. Amino acids: CASGLTRTGGIQYF.

This clone was seen a single time. The V and J genes are TRBV9 and TRBJ1-1; D not certain. Germline assignment: CDR1 SGDLS and CDR2 YYNGEE. The CDR3 loop spans 14 amino acids. The ends were cut back, 0 bases at V and 1 base at J, with 7 bases in the middle. Written as DNA, the CDR3 is TGTGCCAGCAGCGTAGTTGGAGCGAACACTGAAGCTTTCTTT. This encodes CASSVVGANTEAFF.

The gene calls are TRBV28 and TRBJ2-5, with 8 bases fitting TRBD2. CDR1 and CDR2 from the germline V gene are MDHEN and SYDVKM. This CDR3 region has 15 residues. V shed 4 bases and J 1 base; nucleotides not matched to a gene: 5. The CDR3 DNA reads TGTGCCAGCAGTTACCCCGGGACTAGCCAAGAGACCCAGTACTTC. Translating it yields CASSYPGTSQETQYF.